Shown below are 5 T cell receptor beta chains from a single sample sequenced in a study of beta chain features in type 1 diabetes. Sequencing targeted expressed TCRB transcripts, as all isolated RNA had been reverse transcribed. The protocol was immunoSEQ multiplex PCR, while the TCRdb copy is restricted to in-frame clones and leaves out a portion. The sample has about 150,000 clones; 11% are singletons. Sample: central memory CD4+ T cells from blood. The receptors originated from a man younger than 35 in good health.

The chain's CDR3 is CASSPDRVQETQYF. The CDR3 DNA sequence: TGTGCCAGCTCACCCGACAGAGTTCAAGAGACCCAGTACTTC. V gene TRBV18 combines with J gene TRBJ2-5; D is possibly TRBD1 (5 bases). Germline V gives CDR1 KGHSH, CDR2 LQKENI. The CDR3 spans 14 residues. Trimming removed 3 bases at V and 2 bases at J, with 10 bases between.

The chain links TRBV5-4 to TRBJ2-7, with D perhaps matching TRBD1 (6 bases). The CDR3 has 13 residues. Germline lookup yields CDR1 SGHNT and CDR2 YYREEE (reference sequence). Trimming removed 3 bases at V and 2 bases at J, with 9 bases between. CDR3 sequence (DNA): TGTGCCAGCAGCTGGGGGCCCGCCTACGAGCAGTACTTC. This gives the protein CASSWGPAYEQYF.

The J gene is TRBJ2-1, the V gene TRBV30, with 8 bases lining up with TRBD1. The CDR3 spans 13 residues. CDR1 and CDR2 from the germline V gene are GTSNPN and SVGIG (reference sequence). The V segment lost 3 bases and the J segment 8 bases; nucleotides outside the gene matches: 6. The CDR3 loop is CAWRRTGIHEQFF. The CDR3 DNA follows: TGTGCCTGGAGGAGGACAGGGATCCATGAGCAGTTCTTC.

In its sample, this clone was seen many times. The identical CDR3 is also encoded by other nucleotide sequences in the sample. This chain joins TRBV18 and TRBJ1-1; maybe TRBD1 (5 bases). Germline V gives CDR1 KGHSH, CDR2 LQKENI. The CDR3 runs to 16 residues. V lost 1 base and J 3 bases, leaving 15 bases between the germline ends. CDR3 protein: CASSPQRRGGHTEAFF. Written as DNA, the CDR3 is TGTGCCAGCTCACCACAGCGGAGGGGTGGGCACACTGAAGCTTTCTTT. The full variable domain, in which reference TRBV18 and TRBJ1-1 provide the parts outside the CDR3, is NAGVMQNPRHLVRRRGQEARLRCSPMKGHSHVYWYRQLPEEGLKFMVYLQKENIIDESGMPKERFSAEFPKEGPSILRIQQVVRGDSAAYFCASSPQRRGGHTEAFFGQGTRLTVV.

DNA of the CDR3: TGTGCCAGCAGCGTAGGCCCTTCGCGAACGCAGTATTTT. This encodes CASSVGPSRTQYF. The rearrangement links TRBV9 to TRBJ2-3; D remains unclear. This CDR3 is 13 amino acids long. The germline V and J ends were trimmed by 0 bases and 9 bases, with 11 bases remaining between them. CDR1 and CDR2 (germline): SGDLS, YYNGEE. Variable domain in full (rest from reference TRBV9 and TRBJ2-3): DSGVTQTPKHLITATGQRVTLRCSPRSGDLSVYWYQQSLDQGLQFLIQYYNGEERAKGNILERFSAQQFPDLHSELNLSSLELGDSALYFCASSVGPSRTQYFGPGTRLTVL.